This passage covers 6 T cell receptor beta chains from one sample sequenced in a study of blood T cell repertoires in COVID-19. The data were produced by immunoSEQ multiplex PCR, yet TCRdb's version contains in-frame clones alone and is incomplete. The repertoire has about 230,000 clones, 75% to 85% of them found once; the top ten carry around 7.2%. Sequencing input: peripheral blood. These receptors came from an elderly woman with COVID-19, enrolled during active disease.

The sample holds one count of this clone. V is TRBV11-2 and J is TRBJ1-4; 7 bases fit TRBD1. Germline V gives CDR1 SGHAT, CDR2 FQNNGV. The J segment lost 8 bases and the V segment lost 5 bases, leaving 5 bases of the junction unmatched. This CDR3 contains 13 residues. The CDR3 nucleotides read TGTGCCAGCAGCGTCCGGGACAGCGAAAAACTGTTTTTT. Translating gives CASSVRDSEKLFF.

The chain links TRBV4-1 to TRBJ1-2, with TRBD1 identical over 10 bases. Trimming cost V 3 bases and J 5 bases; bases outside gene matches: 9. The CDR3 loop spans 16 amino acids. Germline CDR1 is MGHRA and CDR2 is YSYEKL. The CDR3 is CASSQNRDRGEYGYTF. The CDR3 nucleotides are TGCGCCAGCAGCCAGAACCGGGACAGGGGCGAATATGGCTACACCTTC.

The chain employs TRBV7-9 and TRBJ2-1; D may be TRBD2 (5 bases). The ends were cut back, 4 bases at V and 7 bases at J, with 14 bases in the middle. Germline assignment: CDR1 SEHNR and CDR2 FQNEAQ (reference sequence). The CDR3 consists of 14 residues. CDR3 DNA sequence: TGTGCCAGCAGCTCCCTTCAGAGGGTGAATGAGCAGTTCTTC. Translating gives CASSSLQRVNEQFF.

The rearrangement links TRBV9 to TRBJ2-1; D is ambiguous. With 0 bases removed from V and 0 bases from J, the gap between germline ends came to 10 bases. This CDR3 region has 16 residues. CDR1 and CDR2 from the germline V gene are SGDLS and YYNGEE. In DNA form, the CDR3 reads TGTGCCAGCAGCGTAGACCCGGTGAGCTCCTACAATGAGCAGTTCTTC. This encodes CASSVDPVSSYNEQFF.

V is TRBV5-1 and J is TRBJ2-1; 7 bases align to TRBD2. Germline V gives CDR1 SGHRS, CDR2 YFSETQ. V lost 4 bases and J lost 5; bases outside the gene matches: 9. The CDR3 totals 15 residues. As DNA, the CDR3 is TGCGCCAGCAGCCCGGGACTAATAGGGAACAATGAGCAGTTCTTC. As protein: CASSPGLIGNNEQFF.

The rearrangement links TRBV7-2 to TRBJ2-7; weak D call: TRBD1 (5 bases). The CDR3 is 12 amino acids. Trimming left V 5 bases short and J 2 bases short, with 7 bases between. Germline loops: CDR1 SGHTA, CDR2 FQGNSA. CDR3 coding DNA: TGTGCCAGCAGCAGGGGCCCCTACGAGCAGTACTTC. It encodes CASSRGPYEQYF.